What follows are 30 T cell receptor beta chains derived from one specimen sequenced in a study of T cells in Graves' hyperthyroidism and ophthalmopathy. The source material, RNA transcripts, was used to amplify TCR beta CDR3 regions. TCR CDR3 underwent first-round RT-PCR with the HTBI primer set. One entry per CDR3 protein, called by TCRdb with MiXCR from the multiplex PCR reads. The sample gives 640,000 or so distinct CDR3 sequences, 12% to 15% of which show up once; around 7% is in the top ten. The specimen sequenced was blood. The receptors were gathered from a young woman with Graves' ophthalmopathy.

In this sample, this clonotype turned up a few times. The V and J genes are TRBV4-2 and TRBJ2-2, with 10 bases identical to TRBD2. CDR3 length: 19 residues. Trimming took 0 bases from V and 2 from J; bases not matched to a gene: 9. CDR1 is LGHNA, CDR2 YNFKEQ, per germline. DNA of the CDR3: TGTGCCAGCAGCCAAGAAAGAGGAGGACTAGCGGAAAACACCGGGGAGCTGTTTTTT. This gives the protein CASSQERGGLAENTGELFF.

At least ten counts were recorded for this clonotype. The rearrangement uses TRBV2 and TRBJ2-7, with a weak D call TRBD1 (6 bases). Trimming took off 6 bases at V and 1 base at J, with 16 bases between the two ends. CDR3 length: 15 amino acids. CDR1 is SNHLY and CDR2 is FYNNEI in the germline V gene. CDR3 coding DNA: TGTGCCAGCAGCGTAACCTCGGACAGTTCCTACGAGCAGTACTTC. It codes for CASSVTSDSSYEQYF.

Ten or more counts support this clonotype. The rearrangement links TRBV3-1 to TRBJ2-5; D gene uncertain. Germline V gene sequence: CDR1 LGHDT, CDR2 YNNKEL (reference sequence). This CDR3 region has 14 residues. Trimming removed 0 bases from V and 2 bases from J, with 7 bases in between. CDR3 bases: TGTGCCAGCAGCCAAGAACAGCCGCAAGAGACCCAGTACTTC. It is translated as CASSQEQPQETQYF.

This clonotype has more than one count but fewer than ten. The rearrangement links TRBV19 to TRBJ1-2; 10 bases fit TRBD1. Losses at the gene ends were 5 bases for V and 2 bases for J; bases not matched to a gene: 5. CDR1 and CDR2 (germline): LNHDA, SQIVND (reference sequence). The CDR3 covers 15 residues. In DNA, the CDR3 is TGTGCCAGTAGTGCCGACAGGGGGCGGAACTATGGCTACACCTTC. This codes for CASSADRGRNYGYTF.

As regards this clonotype: Being one base from a much bigger clone, this may be a read error. The chain is built from TRBV11-3 and TRBJ2-2; D remains ambiguous. Germline V gene lookup returns CDR1 SGHNT and CDR2 YENEEA. The CDR3 extends over 15 amino acids. CDR3 DNA: TGTACCAGCAGCCCCCAATTAGGCGGTACCGGGGAGCTGTTTTTT. This codes for CTSSPQLGGTGELFF. The full variable domain, its missing parts supplied by reference TRBV11-3 and TRBJ2-2, is EAGVVQSPRYKIIEKKQPVAFWCNPISGHNTLYWYLQNLGQGPELLIRYENEEAVDDSQLPKDRFSAERLKGVDSTLKIQPAELGDSAVYLCTSSPQLGGTGELFFGEGSRLTVL.

There are many counts of this clonotype. The chain is built from TRBV5-6 and TRBJ2-7, with D perhaps assigned TRBD1 or TRBD2 (5 bases each). The germline V gene encodes CDR1 SGHDT and CDR2 YYEEEE. This CDR3 contains 13 residues. The V end was cut by 6 bases, the J end by 3 bases, with 13 bases between. The CDR3 DNA is TGTGCCAGCACCTGGGGGAGCGGCTACGAGCAGTACTTC. Its translation: CASTWGSGYEQYF.

This clonotype was observed at least ten times. This sequence joins TRBV7-8 and TRBJ2-4; D gene ambiguous. The germline V gene encodes CDR1 SGHVS and CDR2 FQNEAQ. The V end lost 5 bases, the J end lost 0 bases, and 17 bases lay between the germline ends. This CDR3 is built from 17 residues. The CDR3 DNA reads as TGTGCCAGCAGCGAAGCGACTTGGACCGAAGCCAAAAACATTCAGTACTTC. This sequence encodes CASSEATWTEAKNIQYF.

The genes are TRBV28 and TRBJ2-4; no clear D gene. Trimming took off 6 bases at V and 8 bases at J, with 14 bases between the two ends. There are 13 residues in the CDR3. Per the germline V gene, CDR1 is MDHEN and CDR2 is SYDVKM. The CDR3 DNA follows: TGTGCCAGCAGCGAATTAGGCGCGTACATTCAGTACTTC. It specifies CASSELGAYIQYF.

Only one count was recorded for this clonotype. This chain links TRBV2 with TRBJ2-4, with 11 bases identical to TRBD2. The CDR3 runs 17 residues. Germline V gene data show CDR1 as SNHLY and CDR2 as FYNNEI. The ends lost 5 bases at V and 0 bases at J; junction bases unmatched: 6. DNA of the CDR3: TGTGCCAGCAGTTACACTAGCGGGAGTCTAGCCAAAAACATTCAGTACTTC. This encodes CASSYTSGSLAKNIQYF. The full variable domain, rest sourced from reference TRBV2 and TRBJ2-4, is EPEVTQTPSHQVTQMGQEVILRCVPISNHLYFYWYRQILGQKVEFLVSFYNNEISEKSEIFDDQFSVERPDGSNFTLKIRSTKLEDSAMYFCASSYTSGSLAKNIQYFGAGTRLSVL.

This clonotype has a count of ten or more. The chain is built from TRBV27 and TRBJ2-7; 8 bases fit TRBD2. Looked up from germline, CDR1 is MNHEY and CDR2 is SMNVEV (reference sequence). Losses at the gene ends were 6 bases for V and 0 bases for J; bases not matched to a gene: 10. The CDR3 sequence is 16 residues long. The CDR3 DNA follows: TGTGCCAGCAGGGGGCTAGCGGGCCCTAGCTCCTACGAGCAGTACTTC. Encoded protein: CASRGLAGPSSYEQYF.

This clonotype was seen repeatedly, ten times or more. The chain combines TRBV30 with TRBJ2-5; 13 bases match TRBD2. The CDR3 is made up of 17 amino acids. The J segment lost 5 bases and the V segment lost 0 bases, leaving 9 bases of the junction unmatched. Germline values: CDR1 GTSNPN, CDR2 SVGIG (reference sequence). The CDR3 sequence: CAWSVGTSGNLGETQYF. CDR3 nucleotide sequence: TGTGCCTGGAGTGTAGGGACTAGCGGGAACCTCGGGGAGACCCAGTACTTC.

The J gene is TRBJ2-6, the V gene TRBV19; D is possibly TRBD1 (5 bases). The CDR3 sequence is 15 residues long. Deletions cut 3 bases from V and 4 bases from J, with 10 bases between. The germline V gene has CDR1 LNHDA and CDR2 SQIVND (reference sequence). CDR3 in amino acids: CASSIQGPGANVLTF. CDR3 nucleotides: TGTGCCAGTAGTATTCAGGGCCCCGGGGCCAACGTCCTGACTTTC.

Comments on this clonotype: A much larger clone differs from this one at a single base, so this may be a read error. The chain carries TRBV2 and TRBJ2-3, with 8 nucleotides matching TRBD2. CDR1 and CDR2 from the germline V gene are SNHLY and FYNNEI. The CDR3 spans 13 residues. The CDR3 sequence is CASIREGGDTQCF. The CDR3 DNA follows: TGTGCCAGCATACGGGAGGGAGGAGATACGCAGTGTTTT.

The chain combines TRBV9 with TRBJ2-2, with 15 bases matching TRBD2. The CDR3 has 19 amino acids. J gave up 5 bases and V 0 bases, and 8 bases lay outside the gene matches. The germline gives CDR1 SGDLS, CDR2 YYNGEE. This chain's CDR3 is CASSVAPGLAGGRTGELFF. The CDR3 region has the DNA TGTGCCAGCAGCGTAGCCCCGGGACTAGCGGGAGGAAGGACCGGGGAGCTGTTTTTT.

There are many counts of this clonotype. The genes are TRBV27 and TRBJ2-7; the D gene is possibly TRBD2 (5 bases). The CDR3 has 12 amino acids. Germline V CDR1 and CDR2: MNHEY, SMNVEV (reference sequence). Trimming left V 7 bases short and J 5 bases short, with 12 bases between. CDR3 DNA sequence: TGTGCCAGCAAAGCGGCGGCGGACGAGCAGTACTTC. Its protein product is CASKAAADEQYF.

This chain's CDR3 is CASSRWTGGGSNQPQHF. The CDR3 bases are TGTGCCAGCAGCCGTTGGACAGGGGGGGGTAGCAATCAGCCCCAGCATTTT. The chain uses TRBV27 and TRBJ1-5; 10 nucleotides line up with TRBD1. The CDR3 covers 17 residues. The V segment lost 6 bases and the J segment 0 bases; nucleotides outside the gene matches: 8. The germline V gene encodes CDR1 MNHEY and CDR2 SMNVEV (reference sequence).

There are a few counts of this clonotype. This rearrangement joins TRBV20-1 to TRBJ2-7, with unresolved D. In germline, CDR1 is DFQATT, CDR2 SNEGSKA (reference sequence). V lost 3 bases, J lost 0 bases, and 9 bases lay in between. The CDR3 is made up of 13 amino acids. The CDR3 DNA reads TGCAGTGCTAGGGTAACAAGCTCCTACGAGCAGTACTTC. Encoded protein: CSARVTSSYEQYF.

In this sample, this clonotype turned up a few times. The genes are TRBV20-1 and TRBJ2-2, with 7 bases matching TRBD2. With V trimmed by 0 bases and J by 0 bases, 4 bases remained unmatched. There are 16 residues in the CDR3. From germline, CDR1 is DFQATT and CDR2 SNEGSKA (reference sequence). The CDR3 here is CSAREVAGPNTGELFF. CDR3 sequence (DNA): TGCAGTGCTAGAGAAGTAGCGGGCCCGAACACCGGGGAGCTGTTTTTT.

This clonotype was seen many times. This rearrangement joins TRBV7-9 to TRBJ2-1; D unresolved. Germline CDR1 is SEHNR and CDR2 is FQNEAQ (reference sequence). The V end was cut by 0 bases, the J end by 4 bases, with 13 bases between. CDR3 length: 16 amino acids. For the CDR3, the DNA is TGTGCCAGCAGCTTAGCAGGGCCCCCCCCATACAATGAGCAGTTCTTC. Protein product: CASSLAGPPPYNEQFF.

This clonotype has only a few counts. This chain joins TRBV10-3 and TRBJ2-2, with D tentatively TRBD2 (6 bases). This CDR3 is built from 17 residues. Germline V gene data show CDR1 as ENHRY and CDR2 as SYGVKD. V lost 2 bases, J lost 0 bases, and 13 bases lay in between. The CDR3 region is CAISELRGTANTGELFF. The CDR3 nucleotides read TGTGCCATCAGTGAGCTCCGGGGGACGGCGAACACCGGGGAGCTGTTTTTT.

The chain has TRBV28 and TRBJ2-2, with 12 bases lining up with TRBD1. Trimming at V came to 6 bases and at J to 7 bases, leaving 6 bases not matched to a gene. This CDR3 spans 15 amino acids. The V gene's germline CDR1 is MDHEN and CDR2 SYDVKM. CDR3 in amino acids: CASSTGQGADGELFF. The CDR3 nucleotides read TGTGCCAGCAGCACGGGACAGGGGGCTGACGGGGAGCTGTTTTTT. Based on the CDR3 plus reference TRBV28 and TRBJ2-2, the full variable domain is DVKVTQSSRYLVKRTGEKVFLECVQDMDHENMFWYRQDPGLGLRLIYFSYDVKMKEKGDIPEGYSVSREKKERFSLILESASTNQTSMYLCASSTGQGADGELFFGEGSRLTVL.

Ten or more counts support this clonotype. The chain has TRBV12-3 or TRBV12-4 and TRBJ1-3, with D perhaps TRBD1 (6 bases). This CDR3 contains 15 residues. The germline V and J ends were trimmed by 5 bases and 0 bases, with 11 bases remaining between them. DNA of the CDR3: TGTGCCAGCAGTCTTACAGGGAGCTCTGGAAACACCATATATTTT. This encodes CASSLTGSSGNTIYF.

This clonotype was seen a handful of times. This rearrangement joins TRBV9 to TRBJ2-4; weak D call: TRBD2 (6 bases). The CDR3 runs 14 residues. V was pared by 0 bases and J by 9 bases, with 13 bases between. Germline CDR1 and CDR2: SGDLS and YYNGEE. As DNA, the CDR3 is TGTGCCAGCAGCGTAGACGCCTCGGAGGGCATTCAGTACTTC. As protein: CASSVDASEGIQYF. Full variable domain (missing parts from reference TRBV9 and TRBJ2-4): DSGVTQTPKHLITATGQRVTLRCSPRSGDLSVYWYQQSLDQGLQFLIQYYNGEERAKGNILERFSAQQFPDLHSELNLSSLELGDSALYFCASSVDASEGIQYFGAGTRLSVL.

The genes are TRBV19 and TRBJ1-1; TRBD1 agrees at 7 bases. The CDR3 loop spans 14 amino acids. With 3 bases clipped from V and 1 base from J, the junction kept 2 bases outside the gene matches. Germline loops: CDR1 LNHDA, CDR2 SQIVND (reference sequence). CDR3 residues: CASSMTGKNTEAFF. CDR3 nucleotide sequence: TGTGCCAGTAGTATGACAGGGAAGAACACTGAAGCTTTCTTT.

This clonotype was counted ten times or more. The J gene is TRBJ2-1, the V gene TRBV7-6; TRBD2 might be the D (5 bases). From germline, CDR1 is SGHVS and CDR2 FNYEAQ. Trimming cost V 3 bases and J 7 bases, with 16 bases left between them. This CDR3 spans 15 amino acids. CDR3 DNA: TGTGCCAGCAGCTTGTTTCCCGGGGTCGGGAATGAGCAGTTCTTC. Translation: CASSLFPGVGNEQFF. The full variable domain, completed using reference TRBV7-6 and TRBJ2-1, is GAGVSQSPRYKVTKRGQDVALRCDPISGHVSLYWYRQALGQGPEFLTYFNYEAQQDKSGLPNDRFSAERPEGSISTLTIQRTEQRDSAMYRCASSLFPGVGNEQFFGPGTRLTVL.

This clonotype was seen a few times. The chain joins TRBV14 to TRBJ2-3, with D possibly TRBD1 on 5 matching bases. There are 17 residues in the CDR3. In germline, CDR1 is SGHDN, CDR2 FVKESK. V was shortened by 0 bases and J by 3 bases, with 16 bases between the two germline ends. In DNA form, the CDR3 reads TGTGCCAGCAGCCAAGAAGCCGCCGGACATAGTACAGATACGCAGTATTTT. Its translation: CASSQEAAGHSTDTQYF.

This clonotype appeared a few times. The genes are TRBV19 and TRBJ2-3, with 8 bases identical to TRBD2. CDR3 length: 16 amino acids. The V gene's germline CDR1 is LNHDA and CDR2 SQIVND (reference sequence). J lost 1 base, V lost 5 bases, and 8 bases had no gene match. This chain's CDR3 is CASSAQLAVRTDTQYF. Written as DNA, the CDR3 is TGTGCCAGTAGTGCCCAACTAGCGGTCCGCACAGATACGCAGTATTTT.

This clonotype was counted many times. The chain is built from TRBV7-9 and TRBJ2-1, with 7 positions matching TRBD2. The V gene's germline CDR1 is SEHNR and CDR2 FQNEAQ (reference sequence). The V gene end was trimmed by 4 bases and the J gene end by 5 bases; junction bases not matched to a gene: 5. The CDR3 covers 14 residues. The CDR3 DNA follows: TGTGCCAGCAGCTGGAGCGGGGTGAACAATGAGCAGTTCTTC. This codes for CASSWSGVNNEQFF.

This clonotype has a count of ten or more. J is TRBJ2-1 and V is TRBV3-1; tentatively, D is TRBD1 (6 bases). V was clipped by 2 bases and J by 7 bases, with 9 bases between them. The CDR3 totals 13 residues. The germline CDR1 and CDR2 sequences are LGHDT and YNNKEL (reference sequence). This CDR3 reads CASSQQTGNEQFF. CDR3 nucleotide sequence: TGTGCCAGCAGCCAACAAACAGGGAATGAGCAGTTCTTC.

This clonotype was seen a handful of times. The conserved phenylalanine or tryptophan normally closing the CDR3 is absent here, so this likely arose from a read error. The V and J genes are TRBV12-3 or TRBV12-4 and TRBJ2-5, with D uncertain. The CDR3 extends over 12 amino acids. Between the trimmed V and J ends, which lost 4 bases and 0 bases, there was a span of 3 bases. As DNA, the CDR3 is TGTGCCAGCAGTTCGTACCAAGAGACCCAGTACTCC. It translates to CASSSYQETQYS.